Below, 10 T cell receptor beta chains from the same sample are listed, as sequenced in a study of blood T cell repertoires in COVID-19. Profiling relied on immunoSEQ multiplex PCR, and the TCRdb table lists in-frame clones only, not all of them. Among roughly 120,000 clones listed, more than 75% were seen once. Material for sequencing was peripheral blood. The receptors come from a man between 60 and 75 years old with COVID-19, enrolled during active disease.

The CDR3 DNA reads TGCGCCAGCAGCTTGAATTCCGAGCCCAATCAGCCCCAGCATTTT. Protein: CASSLNSEPNQPQHF. V usage is TRBV5-1 and J usage is TRBJ1-5; D call uncertain. Germline loops: CDR1 SGHRS, CDR2 YFSETQ. This CDR3 has 15 amino acids. V lost 1 base to trimming and J lost 3 bases, with 11 bases between them. The complete variable domain, with remaining parts taken from reference TRBV5-1 and TRBJ1-5, reads KAGVTQTPRYLIKTRGQQVTLSCSPISGHRSVSWYQQTPGQGLQFLFEYFSETQRNKGNFPGRFSGRQFSNSRSEMNVSTLELGDSALYLCASSLNSEPNQPQHFGDGTRLSIL.

The rearrangement uses TRBV5-1 and TRBJ2-1, with 12 bases fitting TRBD2. The ends lost 4 bases at V and 4 bases at J; junction bases unmatched: 9. Germline V gene sequence: CDR1 SGHRS, CDR2 YFSETQ. The CDR3 runs to 17 residues. The CDR3 nucleotides are TGCGCCAGCAGCCCCACCCTTACTAGCGGGAGGTACAATGAGCAGTTCTTC. Amino acid sequence: CASSPTLTSGRYNEQFF.

This chain joins TRBV28 and TRBJ1-6; D gene uncertain. V lost 3 bases to trimming and J lost 10 bases, with 13 bases between them. The CDR3 contains 14 residues. Germline V lookup: CDR1 MDHEN, CDR2 SYDVKM. CDR3 sequence: CASSLARIRSPLHF. CDR3 DNA: TGTGCCAGCAGTTTGGCCAGGATCAGGTCACCCCTCCACTTT.

The chain links TRBV11-3 to TRBJ2-1, with 15 positions matching TRBD2. The germline V gene has CDR1 SGHNT and CDR2 YENEEA. This CDR3 has 20 amino acids. After removal of 5 bases from V and 5 bases from J, the junction contained 16 bases not matched to a gene. The CDR3 nucleotides read TGTGCCAGCAGCCCCAAGAGGGGACTAGCGGGAGGCACTATCAACAATGAGCAGTTCTTC. This translates into CASSPKRGLAGGTINNEQFF.

The rearrangement links TRBV2 to TRBJ2-7, with 7 bases lining up with TRBD1. The CDR3 has 13 amino acids. Germline V gene sequence: CDR1 SNHLY, CDR2 FYNNEI. Unmatched junction bases numbered 3, after V lost 6 bases and J lost 1 base. CDR3 protein: CASRGTVSYEQYF. The CDR3 region has the DNA TGTGCCAGCAGGGGGACAGTTTCCTACGAGCAGTACTTC. Looking up the rest from reference TRBV2 and TRBJ2-7 gives the full variable domain: EPEVTQTPSHQVTQMGQEVILRCVPISNHLYFYWYRQILGQKVEFLVSFYNNEISEKSEIFDDQFSVERPDGSNFTLKIRSTKLEDSAMYFCASRGTVSYEQYFGPGTRLTVT.

This chain connects TRBV5-1 to TRBJ2-7; D not certain. V was cut by 0 bases and J by 7 bases, with 8 bases left in between. CDR1 is SGHRS and CDR2 is YFSETQ in the germline V gene. The CDR3 length is 12 residues. CDR3 DNA sequence: TGCGCCAGCAGCTTGGCCTTGAGAGAGCAGTACTTC. Translated: CASSLALREQYF.

The chain uses TRBV7-6 and TRBJ2-1, with a possible D match to TRBD2 (6 bases). Germline V gives CDR1 SGHVS, CDR2 FNYEAQ. Trimming removed 1 base at V and 1 base at J, with 8 bases between. This CDR3 has 15 residues. CDR3 nucleotide sequence: TGTGCCAGCAGCTTAGACGCGGGATCCTACAATGAGCAGTTCTTC. It specifies CASSLDAGSYNEQFF. Drawing the rest from reference TRBV7-6 and TRBJ2-1, the complete variable domain is GAGVSQSPRYKVTKRGQDVALRCDPISGHVSLYWYRQALGQGPEFLTYFNYEAQQDKSGLPNDRFSAERPEGSISTLTIQRTEQRDSAMYRCASSLDAGSYNEQFFGPGTRLTVL.

J is TRBJ2-1 and V is TRBV5-1; TRBD2 matches 10 bases. V shed 2 bases and J 0 bases; nucleotides not matched to a gene: 5. Per the germline V gene, CDR1 is SGHRS and CDR2 is YFSETQ. The CDR3 consists of 17 residues. In DNA, the CDR3 is TGCGCCAGCAGCTTTCCGGCTAGCGGGGGCTCCTACAATGAGCAGTTCTTC. This encodes CASSFPASGGSYNEQFF.

V usage is TRBV5-1 and J usage is TRBJ1-1, with D perhaps matching TRBD1 (5 bases). Trimming left V 7 bases short and J 0 bases short, with 16 bases between. This CDR3 is 15 amino acids long. Germline loops: CDR1 SGHRS, CDR2 YFSETQ. CDR3 sequence reads: CASRRVGPMNTEAFF. The CDR3 DNA reads as TGCGCCAGCCGCAGGGTCGGCCCTATGAACACTGAAGCTTTCTTT.

This chain links TRBV27 with TRBJ2-1; TRBD2 aligns across 9 bases. Looked up from germline, CDR1 is MNHEY and CDR2 is SMNVEV (reference sequence). V lost 8 bases, J lost 8 bases, and 7 bases stayed unmatched. The length of the CDR3 is 13 residues. The CDR3 loop is CASSSGKTYEQFF. Here the CDR3 DNA reads TGTGCCAGCTCTAGCGGGAAAACATATGAGCAGTTCTTC.